These 27 T cell receptor beta chains originate from one sample sequenced in a study of post-analysis software for immune sequencing data. Study-wide findings and caveats: TRBV5-6, TRBV5-1 and TRBV20-1 belonged to a set of about 5 TRBV segments that were more frequent in patients than controls.

Incorporated into the TCR beta cDNA libraries were unique molecular identifiers, which served to reduce PCR and sequencing biases. TCRdb reprocessed the PCR reads with MiXCR, giving one entry per CDR3 protein. The table lists about half a million distinct CDR3 sequences, around 36% of them singletons. The antigens of these receptors remain unknown. Sample: blood. The receptors here all came from a girl younger than 18 with multiple sclerosis.

The chain carries TRBV5-1 and TRBJ1-1; 7 bases align to TRBD1. The CDR3 sequence is 15 residues long. V shed 4 bases and J 0 bases; nucleotides not matched to a gene: 6. Germline assignment: CDR1 SGHRS and CDR2 YFSETQ. Written as DNA, the CDR3 is TGCGCCAGCAGCCACCGGGACAGACTGAACACTGAAGCTTTCTTT. This codes for CASSHRDRLNTEAFF. The full variable domain, rest sourced from reference TRBV5-1 and TRBJ1-1, is KAGVTQTPRYLIKTRGQQVTLSCSPISGHRSVSWYQQTPGQGLQFLFEYFSETQRNKGNFPGRFSGRQFSNSRSEMNVSTLELGDSALYLCASSHRDRLNTEAFFGQGTRLTVV.

This clonotype was detected many times. The chain's CDR3 is CASSQTGTGPYNEQFF. Written as DNA, the CDR3 is TGTGCCAGCAGCCAAACCGGGACAGGTCCCTACAATGAGCAGTTCTTC. The V and J genes are TRBV4-2 and TRBJ2-1, with TRBD1 matching 8 bases. The germline gives CDR1 LGHNA, CDR2 YNFKEQ. This CDR3 region has 16 residues. V shed 2 bases, J shed 2 bases, and the junction held 5 bases outside the gene matches.

In its sample, this clonotype was seen once. V and J are TRBV20-1 and TRBJ2-3; TRBD1 matches 9 bases. The CDR3 sequence is 14 residues long. The germline V gene encodes CDR1 DFQATT and CDR2 SNEGSKA (reference sequence). Germline trimming cut 5 bases from V and 2 bases from J; bases unmatched to any gene: 5. In nucleotides, the CDR3 is TGCAGTGCTGGCGGACAGGGGCCCACAGATACGCAGTATTTT. Encoded protein: CSAGGQGPTDTQYF.

The chain recombines TRBV11-3 with TRBJ2-3, with D perhaps matching TRBD2 (7 bases). The CDR3 is 16 residues long. Germline V gene lookup returns CDR1 SGHNT and CDR2 YENEEA. The V end lost 2 bases, the J end lost 5 bases, and 17 bases lay between the germline ends. CDR3 bases: TGTGCCAGCAGCTTACTCGTCCTAGGGGGGGAAGATACGCAGTATTTT. It translates to CASSLLVLGGEDTQYF. The complete variable domain, with remaining parts taken from reference TRBV11-3 and TRBJ2-3, reads EAGVVQSPRYKIIEKKQPVAFWCNPISGHNTLYWYLQNLGQGPELLIRYENEEAVDDSQLPKDRFSAERLKGVDSTLKIQPAELGDSAVYLCASSLLVLGGEDTQYFGPGTRLTVL.

The CDR3 is CASGRASKGTDTQYF. CDR3 nucleotides: TGTGCCAGCGGTCGGGCTAGTAAAGGGACAGATACGCAGTATTTT. The rearrangement uses TRBV6-5 and TRBJ2-3; D not certain. This CDR3 region has 15 residues. Germline assignment: CDR1 MNHEY and CDR2 SVGAGI. Trimming removed 8 bases at V and 3 bases at J, with 18 bases between.

The chain carries TRBV14 and TRBJ2-5, with a tentative D call TRBD2 (5 bases). Trimming removed 0 bases at V and 2 bases at J, with 19 bases between. CDR3 length: 18 residues. The germline V gene has CDR1 SGHDN and CDR2 FVKESK. Here the CDR3 reads CASSQDKEAVAVQETQYF. CDR3 DNA: TGTGCCAGCAGCCAAGATAAGGAGGCGGTGGCAGTTCAAGAGACCCAGTACTTC.

J is TRBJ2-3 and V is TRBV10-3, with 10 bases identical to TRBD2. This CDR3 is 16 amino acids long. Germline values: CDR1 ENHRY, CDR2 SYGVKD. Trimming at V came to 7 bases and at J to 2 bases, leaving 9 bases not matched to a gene. The CDR3 region is CAITRTSGLNTDTQYF. Here the CDR3 DNA reads TGTGCCATCACCCGGACTAGCGGACTTAACACAGATACGCAGTATTTT.

The chain employs TRBV15 and TRBJ2-3, with D tentatively TRBD2 (6 bases). The germline V gene encodes CDR1 LNHNV and CDR2 YYDKDF (reference sequence). This CDR3 has 17 residues. V was pared by 1 base and J by 1 base, with 15 bases between. The CDR3 spells CATSRGDSPSGTDTQYF. The CDR3 DNA sequence: TGTGCCACCAGCAGAGGGGACTCTCCCTCGGGCACAGATACGCAGTATTTT.

This clonotype was observed many times. The chain combines TRBV4-1 with TRBJ1-2, with TRBD1 identical over 9 bases. The J segment lost 6 bases and the V segment lost 4 bases, leaving 3 bases of the junction unmatched. Germline CDR1 reads MGHRA; CDR2 reads YSYEKL. The length of the CDR3 is 13 residues. The chain's CDR3 is CASSLRTGDGYTF. The CDR3, as DNA: TGCGCCAGCAGCCTTCGGACAGGGGATGGCTACACCTTC.

There are a few counts of this clonotype. The gene calls are TRBV29-1 and TRBJ1-4; TRBD1 matches 8 bases. The junction had 6 bases not matched to a gene; V was cut back by 6 bases and J by 6 bases. Per the germline V gene, CDR1 is SQVTM and CDR2 is ANQGSEA. The CDR3 consists of 13 residues. CDR3 sequence: CSVEDRVDEKLFF. CDR3 sequence (DNA): TGCAGCGTCGAGGACAGGGTAGATGAAAAACTGTTTTTT.

This clonotype appeared a few times. The V call is TRBV29-1, the J call TRBJ2-1, with a possible D match to TRBD2 (5 bases). The CDR3 runs 15 residues. Germline V gene lookup returns CDR1 SQVTM and CDR2 ANQGSEA. Trimming stripped 6 bases from V and 4 bases from J, with 19 bases between. The DNA of the CDR3 is TGCAGCGTCCGCTCTGGGCTGTCGGGATACAATGAGCAGTTCTTC. Protein product: CSVRSGLSGYNEQFF.

The chain recombines TRBV7-2 with TRBJ2-4; D unclear. CDR3 size: 12 residues. Trimming took off 0 bases at V and 3 bases at J, with 0 bases between the two ends. Germline lookup yields CDR1 SGHTA and CDR2 FQGNSA. CDR3 sequence (DNA): TGTGCCAGCAGCTTAGCCAAAAACATTCAGTACTTC. It translates to CASSLAKNIQYF.

The chain employs TRBV4-1 and TRBJ1-2; the D gene is possibly TRBD1 (6 bases). V was pared by 0 bases and J by 4 bases, with 18 bases between. CDR1 is MGHRA, CDR2 YSYEKL, per germline. CDR3 size: 17 residues. CDR3 amino acids: CASSQEVRGDLGYGYTF. In DNA form, the CDR3 reads TGCGCCAGCAGCCAAGAAGTCAGGGGCGATCTGGGCTATGGCTACACCTTC.

This rearrangement joins TRBV3-1 to TRBJ1-5, with 7 positions matching TRBD1. V lost 0 bases to trimming and J lost 5 bases; unmatched junction nucleotides: 7. Germline V gives CDR1 LGHDT, CDR2 YNNKEL (reference sequence). The CDR3 extends over 16 amino acids. In DNA form, the CDR3 reads TGTGCCAGCAGCCAAGATCCAGACAGGGAAGATCAGCCCCAGCATTTT. It specifies CASSQDPDREDQPQHF.

The chain combines TRBV12-3 or TRBV12-4 with TRBJ2-1; D gene ambiguous. The V end lost 1 base, the J end lost 8 bases, and 9 bases lay between the germline ends. The CDR3 spans 13 residues. For the CDR3, the DNA is TGTGCCAGCAGTTTAGGGGGAATGGATGAGCAGTTCTTC. It codes for CASSLGGMDEQFF.

This clonotype was observed a handful of times. This rearrangement joins TRBV20-1 to TRBJ1-4; D is perhaps TRBD1 (6 bases). There are 14 residues in the CDR3. From germline, CDR1 is DFQATT and CDR2 SNEGSKA (reference sequence). Trimming removed 3 bases at V and 8 bases at J, with 16 bases between. In nucleotides, the CDR3 is TGCAGTGCTAGCCGGGGACACCAAAACGAAAAACTGTTTTTT. This translates into CSASRGHQNEKLFF.

This clonotype turned up a few times. The CDR3 DNA is TGTGCCAACATGAAACAGGGCTGTGAGCAGTACTTC. As protein: CANMKQGCEQYF. V and J are TRBV6-5 and TRBJ2-7, with a weak D call TRBD1 (6 bases). The CDR3 length is 12 residues. V was cut by 10 bases and J by 7 bases, with 17 bases left in between. The germline gives CDR1 MNHEY, CDR2 SVGAGI.

A few counts support this clonotype. The rearrangement links TRBV11-2 to TRBJ2-5; D possibly corresponds to TRBD2 (6 bases). The CDR3 consists of 16 residues. Germline-derived CDR1 and CDR2 are SGHAT and FQNNGV. Trimming stripped 4 bases from V and 2 bases from J, with 17 bases between. Written as DNA, the CDR3 is TGTGCCAGCAGCTCCCGGATTTGGCGGGAACAAGAGACCCAGTACTTC. The encoded protein is CASSSRIWREQETQYF.

The table lists this clonotype with a few counts. The chain is built from TRBV20-1 and TRBJ2-7; TRBD1 matches 9 bases. V dropped 1 base and J dropped 6; count of bases not matched to a gene: 10. Germline V gene lookup returns CDR1 DFQATT and CDR2 SNEGSKA (reference sequence). The CDR3 loop spans 15 amino acids. In DNA form, the CDR3 reads TGCAGTGCTAGAGTTACCGGACAGGGGACGGGCGAGCAGTACTTC. It yields the protein CSARVTGQGTGEQYF.

This clonotype appeared a few times. The rearrangement uses TRBV20-1 and TRBJ1-4; D remains unclear. Trimming shortened V by 7 bases and J by 6 bases, and 18 bases separated the two germline ends. The germline gives CDR1 DFQATT, CDR2 SNEGSKA (reference sequence). The CDR3 is 14 amino acids. In DNA, the CDR3 is TGCAGTGTTAAGAGGGCGGGGAGAGATGAAAAACTGTTTTTT. Its translation is CSVKRAGRDEKLFF.

This clonotype was seen ten or more times. The chain recombines TRBV6-5 with TRBJ2-3; 7 nucleotides agree with TRBD2. This CDR3 contains 13 residues. V shed 5 bases, J shed 6 bases, and the junction held 5 bases outside the gene matches. Germline CDR1 and CDR2: MNHEY and SVGAGI. The CDR3 reads CASSPTSEDTQYF. CDR3 nucleotides: TGTGCCAGCAGTCCAACTAGCGAGGATACGCAGTATTTT.

This clonotype showed up many times. V and J are TRBV5-1 and TRBJ2-5, with D perhaps TRBD1 (5 bases). Germline CDR1 reads SGHRS; CDR2 reads YFSETQ. The CDR3 runs to 13 residues. The germline V and J ends were trimmed by 4 bases and 2 bases, with 9 bases remaining between them. The DNA for the CDR3 is TGCGCCAGCAGCCCCAGGGTTCAAGAGACCCAGTACTTC. Its protein is CASSPRVQETQYF.

The chain couples TRBV5-1 to TRBJ2-7, with D perhaps assigned TRBD1 or TRBD2 (5 bases each). The CDR3 is 15 residues long. Germline-derived CDR1 and CDR2 are SGHRS and YFSETQ. V was shortened by 4 bases and J by 7 bases, with 21 bases between the two germline ends. The CDR3 region is CASSVGPGRPGEQYF. CDR3 sequence (DNA): TGCGCCAGCAGCGTAGGACCGGGACGGCCGGGGGAGCAGTACTTC.

The rearrangement joins TRBV12-3 or TRBV12-4 to TRBJ1-2; 9 bases fit TRBD1. The J segment lost 2 bases and the V segment lost 5 bases, leaving 6 bases of the junction unmatched. The CDR3 contains 15 residues. Here the CDR3 reads CASSPGTGWNYGYTF. The CDR3 DNA follows: TGTGCCAGCAGTCCTGGGACAGGGTGGAACTATGGCTACACCTTC.

V usage is TRBV4-1 and J usage is TRBJ2-6; maybe TRBD1 (6 bases). This CDR3 spans 18 amino acids. Germline lookup yields CDR1 MGHRA and CDR2 YSYEKL. The V end was cut by 1 base, the J end by 4 bases, with 17 bases between. CDR3 protein: CASSQARGRGSGANVLTF. Here the CDR3 DNA reads TGCGCCAGCAGCCAAGCTCGGGGCAGGGGATCAGGGGCCAACGTCCTGACTTTC.

This clonotype showed up just a few times. J is TRBJ2-5 and V is TRBV6-2 or TRBV6-3; the D gene is possibly TRBD2 (7 bases). CDR1 MNHEY and CDR2 SVGEGT come from the germline V gene. Trimming took off 2 bases at V and 11 bases at J, with 21 bases between the two ends. The CDR3 spans 15 residues. This CDR3 reads CASSYRTGASGEQYF. The CDR3 DNA is TGTGCCAGCAGTTACCGCACGGGGGCCAGCGGGGAGCAGTACTTC.

There are a few counts of this clonotype. This sequence joins TRBV14 and TRBJ2-7; TRBD1 might be the D (6 bases). The DNA end favors TRBJ2-5, so the J call may be wrong. The CDR3 has 14 amino acids. CDR1 and CDR2 (germline): SGHDN, FVKESK. DNA for the CDR3: TGTGCCAGCAGCTTTTCCGGACAGAAAGAGACCCAGTACTTC. It yields the protein CASSFSGQKETQYF.